Presented here are 8 T cell receptor beta chains from one specimen sequenced in a study of blood T cell repertoires in COVID-19. TCRdb keeps only in-frame clones here, not all; method: immunoSEQ multiplex PCR. The sample lists about 90,000 clones; 80% to 95% were seen once. What was sequenced was peripheral blood. All receptors derive from a human donor with active COVID-19. The donor label of this sample is uncertain.

The chain combines TRBV2 with TRBJ1-4; 9 nucleotides agree with TRBD1. This CDR3 comprises 13 residues. CDR1 and CDR2 (germline): SNHLY, FYNNEI. J gave up 8 bases and V 7 bases, and 5 bases lay outside the gene matches. The CDR3 DNA follows: TGTGCCAGCACCTACAGGGGGCCGGAAAAACTGTTTTTT. The encoded protein is CASTYRGPEKLFF.

The chain combines TRBV28 with TRBJ1-1; no clear D gene. This CDR3 has 15 amino acids. V lost 6 bases and J 3 bases, leaving 17 bases between the germline ends. Germline V CDR1 and CDR2: MDHEN, SYDVKM. The CDR3 coding sequence is TGTGCCAGCAGATCCCTCGGGAGCCAAGACACTGAAGCTTTCTTT. Amino acids: CASRSLGSQDTEAFF.

The rearrangement links TRBV19 to TRBJ1-6, with 10 bases lining up with TRBD1. The CDR3 extends over 15 amino acids. The V and J ends lost 7 bases and 6 bases, in that order; junction bases with no gene match: 6. Germline CDR1 reads LNHDA; CDR2 reads SQIVND (reference sequence). The CDR3 bases are TGTGCCAGTAAGGGGGGACAGGGGCTTAATTCACCCCTCCACTTT. Translated, it gives CASKGGQGLNSPLHF.

This clone was detected ten times or more. The J gene is TRBJ2-3, the V gene TRBV5-4, with 9 bases identical to TRBD2. The trim removed 1 base at V and 4 bases at J, leaving 7 bases unmatched. The length of the CDR3 is 16 residues. Germline V gene data show CDR1 as SGHNT and CDR2 as YYREEE (reference sequence). Here the CDR3 reads CASSLRLAGSADTQYF. In nucleotides, the CDR3 is TGTGCCAGCAGCTTGCGCCTAGCGGGGTCCGCAGATACGCAGTATTTT.

The V and J genes are TRBV7-6 and TRBJ2-2; D not certain. The ends were cut back, 7 bases at V and 0 bases at J, with 24 bases in the middle. The CDR3 consists of 19 residues. The V gene's germline CDR1 is SGHVS and CDR2 FNYEAQ. CDR3 DNA sequence: TGTGCCAGCACCGTCGCCCCAGGCCTCTCGGAACCGAACACCGGGGAGCTGTTTTTT. Protein: CASTVAPGLSEPNTGELFF.

The genes are TRBV25-1 and TRBJ1-5, with 9 bases lining up with TRBD1. Looked up from germline, CDR1 is MGHDK and CDR2 is SYGVNS. J was trimmed by 6 bases and V by 6 bases; bases with no gene match: 9. The CDR3 has 15 amino acids. CDR3 DNA sequence: TGTGCCAGCAGCGCGACAGGGGGTGTGGGTCAGCCCCAGCATTTT. It is translated as CASSATGGVGQPQHF.

The CDR3 is CASSSLGQNNEQFF. As DNA, the CDR3 is TGTGCCAGCAGCTCCCTGGGACAGAACAATGAGCAGTTCTTC. The gene calls are TRBV11-2 and TRBJ2-1, with 7 bases identical to TRBD1. Unmatched junction bases numbered 5, after V lost 4 bases and J lost 5 bases. The CDR3 consists of 14 residues. From germline, CDR1 is SGHAT and CDR2 FQNNGV.

The rearrangement links TRBV7-8 to TRBJ2-2; 7 bases map to TRBD1. Germline trimming cut 3 bases from V and 5 bases from J; bases unmatched to any gene: 6. The CDR3 is 15 amino acids. Germline lookup yields CDR1 SGHVS and CDR2 FQNEAQ. CDR3 loop: CASSFDRVGTGELFF. The CDR3 DNA sequence: TGTGCCAGCAGCTTTGACAGGGTGGGGACCGGGGAGCTGTTTTTT.